The TCR beta chain described here comes from a study of T cell responses to AZD1222 COVID-19 vaccine. Study outcomes and limitations: Spike was spanned by vaccine-associated CD4 TCRs, which were dominant at 160-218 and 743-854.

V lost 1 base and J 8 bases, leaving 7 bases between the germline ends. There are 12 residues in the CDR3. Germline loops: CDR1 SGHTS, CDR2 YDEGEE. For this clone: Its antigen is not identified.

The repertoire was sequenced with immunoSEQ multiplex PCR; TCRdb's copy has only in-frame clones and lacks some. The table records 100,000 or so clones, 92% of them present only once. The clonotype originates from an adult in good health. The V call is TRBV5-8, the J call TRBJ1-5; D gene ambiguous. The source was peripheral blood, collected on day 0 of AZD1222 vaccination. The CDR3 sequence is CASSLRREPQHF. For the CDR3, the DNA is TGTGCCAGCAGCTTGCGGAGGGAGCCCCAGCATTTT.